Each of the 26 T cell receptor beta chains below was sequenced from the same sample in a study of response to subunit inactivated influenza vaccine. TCRdb recomputed calls from the RT-PCR reads with MiXCR, one row per CDR3 protein. The table shows around 150,000 distinct CDR3 sequences, with roughly a tenth occurring only once. The starting material was non-naive T cells sorted from PBMCs, obtained about 6 weeks after vaccination. The receptors originated from a man between 45 and 60 years old who received an inactivated influenza vaccine.

This clonotype was found a few times. J is TRBJ2-1 and V is TRBV12-3 or TRBV12-4; 8 positions agree with TRBD2. Trimming at V came to 1 base and at J to 1 base, leaving 15 bases not matched to a gene. This CDR3 contains 20 residues. The CDR3 nucleotides are TGTGCCAGCAGTTTAGGAGGGACACCCAGGAGCGGGGGTTCCTACAATGAGCAGTTCTTC. Its translation: CASSLGGTPRSGGSYNEQFF.

The chain recombines TRBV7-8 with TRBJ2-2; D remains unclear. The CDR3 runs to 15 residues. Trimming removed 1 base from V and 5 bases from J, with 11 bases in between. Germline values: CDR1 SGHVS, CDR2 FQNEAQ. The CDR3 region is CASSLVETLTGELFF. CDR3 bases: TGTGCCAGCAGCTTAGTCGAGACGCTGACCGGGGAGCTGTTTTTT.

This clonotype was recorded many times. J is TRBJ2-7 and V is TRBV10-3, with 9 positions matching TRBD2. Trimming at V came to 0 bases and at J to 1 base, leaving 7 bases not matched to a gene. Germline-derived CDR1 and CDR2 are ENHRY and SYGVKD. This CDR3 spans 17 amino acids. As DNA, the CDR3 is TGTGCCATCAGTGAGTCTCTAGCGGGACCGAAGTCCTACGAGCAGTACTTC. It codes for CAISESLAGPKSYEQYF.

The chain joins TRBV5-1 to TRBJ2-3; no reliable D call. Germline V CDR1 and CDR2: SGHRS, YFSETQ. The V and J ends lost 1 base and 2 bases respectively, with 11 bases between them. There are 15 residues in the CDR3. The CDR3 nucleotides are TGCGCCAGCAGCTTGACTTTCCCTTACACAGATACGCAGTATTTT. As protein: CASSLTFPYTDTQYF. Using reference TRBV5-1 and TRBJ2-3 for the parts outside the CDR3, the full variable domain is KAGVTQTPRYLIKTRGQQVTLSCSPISGHRSVSWYQQTPGQGLQFLFEYFSETQRNKGNFPGRFSGRQFSNSRSEMNVSTLELGDSALYLCASSLTFPYTDTQYFGPGTRLTVL.

The sample holds a few counts of this clonotype. This chain connects TRBV5-6 to TRBJ2-2, with D perhaps matching TRBD1 or TRBD2 (5 bases each). The CDR3 sequence is 16 residues long. V was trimmed by 3 bases and J by 1 base, leaving 13 bases between them. Per the germline V gene, CDR1 is SGHDT and CDR2 is YYEEEE. The CDR3 region has the DNA TGTGCCAGCAGCTACCGGGACCAAGGGAACACCGGGGAGCTGTTTTTT. Protein: CASSYRDQGNTGELFF.

This clonotype was seen many times. The chain employs TRBV4-3 and TRBJ1-5; D gene unclear. The CDR3 is 13 amino acids. Trimming stripped 0 bases from V and 4 bases from J, with 4 bases between. Looked up from germline, CDR1 is LGHNA and CDR2 is YSLEER. The CDR3 DNA is TGCGCCAGCAGCCAAGAATGGAATCAGCCCCAGCATTTT. It codes for CASSQEWNQPQHF.

This clonotype was detected many times. The J gene is TRBJ2-7, the V gene TRBV19; D call uncertain. Germline lookup yields CDR1 LNHDA and CDR2 SQIVND (reference sequence). V lost 5 bases and J lost 5, with 13 bases in between. This CDR3 region has 13 residues. The CDR3 nucleotides read TGTGCCAGTAGTCGTAACCTTCAACACGAGCAGTACTTC. The encoded protein is CASSRNLQHEQYF.

This clonotype came up many times. The chain recombines TRBV4-3 with TRBJ2-3, with 7 bases matching TRBD2. The CDR3 sequence is 17 residues long. Looked up from germline, CDR1 is LGHNA and CDR2 is YSLEER. Trimming removed 0 bases from V and 5 bases from J; junction bases left unmatched: 11. CDR3 sequence: CASSQEGSTSAQDTQYF. The CDR3 DNA is TGCGCCAGCAGCCAAGAGGGGAGCACTAGCGCGCAAGATACGCAGTATTTT.

The rearrangement joins TRBV29-1 to TRBJ2-5; 7 bases agree with TRBD1. The CDR3 loop spans 17 amino acids. J lost 4 bases, V lost 0 bases, and 14 bases had no gene match. In germline, CDR1 is SQVTM, CDR2 ANQGSEA. The CDR3 nucleotides are TGCAGCGTTGAAGACTCCACAGTGACAGGGAGTTTAGAGACCCAGTACTTC. Amino acid sequence: CSVEDSTVTGSLETQYF.

This clonotype was recorded many times. The V gene is TRBV4-1, the J gene TRBJ2-1; perhaps D is TRBD1 or TRBD2 (6 bases each). Germline V gene sequence: CDR1 MGHRA, CDR2 YSYEKL. V gave up 2 bases and J gave up 4 bases, with 18 bases separating them. The length of the CDR3 is 17 residues. CDR3 coding DNA: TGCGCCAGCAGCCAAAGTCGGTTCGGGGGCGGGTACAATGAGCAGTTCTTC. Translating it yields CASSQSRFGGGYNEQFF.

This clonotype has ten or more counts. J is TRBJ1-5 and V is TRBV5-1; the D gene is possibly TRBD1 (5 bases). V lost 0 bases and J 4 bases, leaving 11 bases between the germline ends. This CDR3 has 15 amino acids. Per germline, CDR1 SGHRS and CDR2 YFSETQ. The CDR3 spells CASSLGGGRNQPQHF. The CDR3 DNA sequence: TGCGCCAGCAGCTTGGGGGGGGGAAGGAATCAGCCCCAGCATTTT. Variable domain in full (rest from reference TRBV5-1 and TRBJ1-5): KAGVTQTPRYLIKTRGQQVTLSCSPISGHRSVSWYQQTPGQGLQFLFEYFSETQRNKGNFPGRFSGRQFSNSRSEMNVSTLELGDSALYLCASSLGGGRNQPQHFGDGTRLSIL.

The V and J genes are TRBV30 and TRBJ1-2, with D tentatively TRBD1 (6 bases). This CDR3 is 12 amino acids long. Germline lookup yields CDR1 GTSNPN and CDR2 SVGIG (reference sequence). V lost 0 bases and J lost 7, with 9 bases in between. The CDR3 is CAWSVQGPGYTF. The CDR3 DNA reads TGTGCCTGGAGTGTACAGGGTCCTGGCTACACCTTC.

The table lists this clonotype with a few counts. The CDR3: CASSPGNSGANVLTF. The DNA for the CDR3 is TGCGCCAGCAGCCCGGGGAACTCTGGGGCCAACGTCCTGACTTTC. The chain carries TRBV5-1 and TRBJ2-6; weak D call: TRBD2 (5 bases). Germline V gene sequence: CDR1 SGHRS, CDR2 YFSETQ. The CDR3 has 15 amino acids. V lost 4 bases to trimming and J lost 0 bases, with 8 bases between them.

This clonotype has ten or more counts. The rearrangement joins TRBV5-1 to TRBJ1-1, with 8 bases identical to TRBD1. Per germline, CDR1 SGHRS and CDR2 YFSETQ. The CDR3 length is 14 residues. Trimming at V came to 0 bases and at J to 3 bases, leaving 1 base not matched to a gene. The CDR3 sequence: CASSLVGQDTEAFF. The CDR3 bases are TGCGCCAGCAGCTTGGTGGGACAGGACACTGAAGCTTTCTTT.

In its sample, this clonotype was seen a few times. The V gene is TRBV7-2, the J gene TRBJ1-6; D may be TRBD1 (6 bases). Germline V gene data show CDR1 as SGHTA and CDR2 as FQGNSA. This CDR3 has 17 residues. V lost 0 bases, J lost 9 bases, and 18 bases lay in between. The CDR3 region has the DNA TGTGCCAGCAGCTTAGCCTACGGGACACGGCTTAGTTCACCCCTCCACTTT. Amino acid sequence: CASSLAYGTRLSSPLHF.

This clonotype was observed at least ten times. The chain uses TRBV7-9 and TRBJ2-7; D possibly corresponds to TRBD1 (6 bases). This CDR3 is 14 amino acids long. Deletions cut 7 bases from V and 4 bases from J, with 17 bases between. Germline loops: CDR1 SEHNR, CDR2 FQNEAQ (reference sequence). The CDR3 loop reads CASNTPTGDYEQYF. The CDR3 region has the DNA TGTGCCAGCAACACACCGACAGGTGATTACGAGCAGTACTTC.

This clonotype was recorded at least ten times. The rearrangement links TRBV7-2 to TRBJ2-7; D gene unclear. The CDR3 runs to 14 residues. Germline V gives CDR1 SGHTA, CDR2 FQGNSA. V was shortened by 4 bases and J by 4 bases, with 14 bases between the two germline ends. The CDR3 protein is CASSSTNPPYEQYF. The CDR3 DNA is TGTGCCAGCAGCTCTACCAACCCTCCTTACGAGCAGTACTTC.

The chain couples TRBV28 to TRBJ2-7; the match to TRBD1 covers 8 bases. Germline V gene data show CDR1 as MDHEN and CDR2 as SYDVKM. This CDR3 spans 15 amino acids. V trimming: 3 bases; J trimming: 2 bases; junction bases outside the gene matches: 6. CDR3 protein: CASSLAGTGTYEQYF. The CDR3 coding sequence is TGTGCCAGCAGTTTGGCCGGGACAGGAACCTACGAGCAGTACTTC.

The sample holds a few counts of this clonotype. The chain recombines TRBV4-2 with TRBJ2-5; 7 positions match TRBD2. Germline V gives CDR1 LGHNA, CDR2 YNFKEQ. The CDR3 is 17 residues long. V dropped 0 bases and J dropped 3; count of bases not matched to a gene: 10. The CDR3 sequence is CASSQDGAFRGEETQYF. The DNA for the CDR3 is TGTGCCAGCAGCCAAGATGGAGCGTTCCGGGGGGAAGAGACCCAGTACTTC.

This chain joins TRBV6-5 and TRBJ2-3; D perhaps matches TRBD2 (5 bases). The ends were cut back, 4 bases at V and 2 bases at J, with 16 bases in the middle. Germline CDR1 MNHEY, CDR2 SVGAGI. The CDR3 totals 16 residues. CDR3 region: CASSSSAGQITDTQYF. The CDR3 nucleotides read TGTGCCAGCAGTTCCTCCGCGGGTCAGATCACAGATACGCAGTATTTT.

In its sample, this clonotype was seen many times. The chain recombines TRBV3-1 with TRBJ1-3; D unclear. CDR1 is LGHDT, CDR2 YNNKEL, per germline (reference sequence). V was clipped by 1 base and J by 4 bases, with 5 bases between them. The CDR3 covers 13 residues. Written as DNA, the CDR3 is TGTGCCAGCAGCCAAGGCAGCGGAAACACCATATATTTT. The encoded protein is CASSQGSGNTIYF.

This clonotype occurred many times. CDR3 protein: CSASRGQETQYF. In nucleotides, the CDR3 is TGCAGTGCTAGCCGCGGACAAGAGACCCAGTACTTC. V and J are TRBV20-1 and TRBJ2-5; no definite D call. This CDR3 is built from 12 residues. With 3 bases removed from V and 2 bases from J, the gap between germline ends came to 7 bases. Germline CDR1 reads DFQATT; CDR2 reads SNEGSKA (reference sequence).

This chain connects TRBV12-3 or TRBV12-4 to TRBJ1-5; no clear D. V was pared by 3 bases and J by 2 bases, with 8 bases between. The CDR3 extends over 14 amino acids. The CDR3 nucleotides are TGTGCCAGCAGTTTTCTGGGTGGCAATCAGCCCCAGCATTTT. It codes for CASSFLGGNQPQHF.

This clonotype was counted at least ten times. The rearrangement joins TRBV5-1 to TRBJ2-7; 9 bases fit TRBD1. Germline V gene data show CDR1 as SGHRS and CDR2 as YFSETQ. Unmatched junction bases numbered 6, after V lost 0 bases and J lost 5 bases. The CDR3 loop spans 15 amino acids. CDR3 sequence reads: CASSLVRQGVDEQYF. DNA for the CDR3: TGCGCCAGCAGCTTGGTAAGACAGGGGGTTGACGAGCAGTACTTC.

At least ten counts were recorded for this clonotype. The V and J genes are TRBV2 and TRBJ2-7; D gene unclear. Germline values: CDR1 SNHLY, CDR2 FYNNEI. Between the trimmed V and J ends, which lost 8 bases and 3 bases, there was a span of 17 bases. This CDR3 is 14 amino acids long. In nucleotides, the CDR3 is TGTGCCAGCGTGGGGTGGAATCGGGTCTACGAGCAGTACTTC. This gives the protein CASVGWNRVYEQYF. The whole variable domain, remainder taken from reference TRBV2 and TRBJ2-7, is EPEVTQTPSHQVTQMGQEVILRCVPISNHLYFYWYRQILGQKVEFLVSFYNNEISEKSEIFDDQFSVERPDGSNFTLKIRSTKLEDSAMYFCASVGWNRVYEQYFGPGTRLTVT.

This clonotype appeared many times. The chain combines TRBV7-2 with TRBJ2-5; possible D gene TRBD1, 6 bases. The CDR3 consists of 15 residues. Germline CDR1 reads SGHTA; CDR2 reads FQGNSA. With 4 bases removed from V and 1 base from J, the gap between germline ends came to 13 bases. The CDR3 loop is CASSSSGTFQETQYF. The DNA for the CDR3 is TGTGCCAGCAGCTCCTCCGGGACATTCCAAGAGACCCAGTACTTC. Full variable domain (remainder filled in from reference TRBV7-2 and TRBJ2-5): GAGVSQSPSNKVTEKGKDVELRCDPISGHTALYWYRQSLGQGLEFLIYFQGNSAPDKSGLPSDRFSAERTGGSVSTLTIQRTQQEDSAVYLCASSSSGTFQETQYFGPGTRLLVL.